This TCR beta chain was recovered during a study of Ad26.COV2.S vaccination and SARS-CoV-2 variants. Overall study context: Intramuscular Ad26.COV2.S at 5x10^10 or 1x10^11 viral particles.

TCRdb keeps only in-frame clones here, not all; method: immunoSEQ multiplex PCR. Of around 380,000 clones in the sample, 70% to 90% are singletons; the top ten hold about 3.6%. Treatment indicated: some 20 received Ad26.COV2.S at low or high dose, single or two shots; roughly five received placebo; per-sample allocation not given. Sample collection was performed on day 63 after the first vaccine or placebo injection. Findings of the study overall: Analyses of TCR breadth and depth may have underestimated total T cell responses. Vaccinees displayed broader spike-specific TCR repertoires than placebo recipients.

The CDR3 contains 13 residues. The trim removed 1 base at V and 16 bases at J, leaving 7 bases unmatched. This clone came up once. What it recognizes is unknown. The genes are TRBV12-3 or TRBV12-4 and TRBJ2-6; TRBD1 agrees at 7 bases. This specimen was peripheral blood, taken in a trial of Ad26.COV2.S vaccine versus placebo. The source is a person aged 18-65 years who received the Ad26.COV2.S COVID-19 vaccine or a placebo. In DNA, the CDR3 is TGTGCCAGCAGTTTAGATCCGGGACAGCGGCTGACTTTC. This sequence encodes CASSLDPGQRLTF.